Shown below are 30 T cell receptor beta chains from a single sample sequenced in a study of blood T cell repertoires in COVID-19. The protocol was immunoSEQ multiplex PCR, while the TCRdb copy is restricted to in-frame clones and leaves out a portion. The repertoire holds about 56,000 clones, with 70% to 90% as singletons. Sequencing was carried out using peripheral blood. The receptors were gathered from a man in his forties or fifties with active COVID-19.

The CDR3 region has the DNA TGCGCCAGCAGCCGGTGGTCGGCTGGGGGGGATACGCAGTATTTT. The encoded protein is CASSRWSAGGDTQYF. The chain uses TRBV5-1 and TRBJ2-3; TRBD2 might be the D (6 bases). The CDR3 covers 15 residues. V dropped 4 bases and J dropped 6 bases, with 18 bases sitting between them. Per germline, CDR1 SGHRS and CDR2 YFSETQ.

The chain uses TRBV19 and TRBJ1-1; unclear D gene. The length of the CDR3 is 15 residues. The V gene's germline CDR1 is LNHDA and CDR2 SQIVND (reference sequence). With 3 bases removed from V and 1 base from J, the gap between germline ends came to 12 bases. Written as DNA, the CDR3 is TGTGCCAGTAGTATTGCGGGAGAGAAGAACACTGAAGCTTTCTTT. Protein sequence: CASSIAGEKNTEAFF.

The genes are TRBV24-1 and TRBJ2-5; 8 bases line up with TRBD1. Germline V CDR1 and CDR2: KGHDR, SFDVKD. The CDR3 has 15 amino acids. The V and J ends lost 4 bases and 5 bases, in that order; junction bases with no gene match: 8. The CDR3 protein is CATSDADRAPETQYF. The DNA of the CDR3 is TGTGCCACCAGTGACGCGGACAGGGCCCCGGAGACCCAGTACTTC.

This chain uses TRBV9 with TRBJ2-2; 8 nucleotides align to TRBD2. The CDR3 spans 16 residues. Germline trimming cut 0 bases from V and 4 bases from J; bases unmatched to any gene: 5. The germline V gene encodes CDR1 SGDLS and CDR2 YYNGEE. The CDR3 spells CASSVEAGAPTGELFF. The DNA of the CDR3 is TGTGCCAGCAGCGTAGAAGCGGGGGCCCCCACCGGGGAGCTGTTTTTT.

This chain joins TRBV4-2 and TRBJ2-5; 11 bases are a match to TRBD2. The V segment lost 1 base and the J segment 3 bases; nucleotides outside the gene matches: 4. Germline assignment: CDR1 LGHNA and CDR2 YNFKEQ. The CDR3 runs 16 residues. CDR3 nucleotide sequence: TGTGCCAGCAGCCAAGTGTCACTAGCGGGAGAAGAGACCCAGTACTTC. It translates to CASSQVSLAGEETQYF.

This clone was found a few times. The V and J genes are TRBV5-1 and TRBJ2-1, with D uncertain. Germline V gene sequence: CDR1 SGHRS, CDR2 YFSETQ. CDR3 size: 14 residues. Deletions cut 0 bases from V and 7 bases from J, with 11 bases between. The CDR3 DNA reads TGCGCCAGCAGCTTGGCACAGCCCGATAATGAGCAGTTCTTC. Translating it yields CASSLAQPDNEQFF.

The V gene is TRBV7-8, the J gene TRBJ1-1; TRBD1 aligns across 7 bases. Germline CDR1 SGHVS, CDR2 FQNEAQ. Losses at the gene ends were 4 bases for V and 0 bases for J; bases not matched to a gene: 17. The CDR3 consists of 19 residues. The CDR3 nucleotides read TGTGCCAGCAGCTACCTCTTCCAGGGGGGTCGGTGGGTGAACACTGAAGCTTTCTTT. This encodes CASSYLFQGGRWVNTEAFF.

This clone was counted between two and nine times. The chain joins TRBV15 to TRBJ1-5, with D uncertain. Germline V lookup: CDR1 LNHNV, CDR2 YYDKDF (reference sequence). There are 12 residues in the CDR3. Trimming pared 0 bases from V and 6 bases from J, leaving 3 bases between. Here the CDR3 DNA reads TGTGCCACCAGCAGAGACAGTCAGCCCCAGCATTTT. Its protein product is CATSRDSQPQHF.

This chain links TRBV27 with TRBJ1-5, with 7 bases identical to TRBD1. This CDR3 region has 14 residues. The germline CDR1 and CDR2 sequences are MNHEY and SMNVEV (reference sequence). With 4 bases clipped from V and 6 bases from J, the junction kept 6 bases outside the gene matches. In DNA, the CDR3 is TGTGCCAGCAGTTATAAGGGGGCAGGTCAGCCCCAGCATTTT. It yields the protein CASSYKGAGQPQHF.

This rearrangement joins TRBV13 to TRBJ1-3; D might be TRBD1 (6 bases). The CDR3 is 14 amino acids. With 5 bases removed from V and 2 bases from J, the gap between germline ends came to 10 bases. Looked up from germline, CDR1 is PRHDT and CDR2 is FYEKMQ (reference sequence). CDR3 protein: CASSPGETGNTIYF. CDR3 nucleotides: TGTGCCAGCAGCCCAGGGGAGACTGGAAACACCATATATTTT.

The V gene is TRBV19, the J gene TRBJ2-2; 11 nucleotides line up with TRBD1. In germline, CDR1 is LNHDA, CDR2 SQIVND (reference sequence). The CDR3 spans 16 residues. V shed 7 bases, J shed 3 bases, and the junction held 7 bases outside the gene matches. The CDR3 DNA follows: TGTGCCAGTACTTGGACAGGGGGCGTTCACACCGGGGAGCTGTTTTTT. Its translation: CASTWTGGVHTGELFF.

The chain recombines TRBV5-4 with TRBJ2-5, with D possibly matching TRBD1 (6 bases). The CDR3 has 15 amino acids. V was shortened by 0 bases and J by 8 bases, with 17 bases between the two germline ends. Germline lookup yields CDR1 SGHNT and CDR2 YYREEE (reference sequence). CDR3 sequence (DNA): TGTGCCAGCAGCTTGGAGGGGGACGGACGGTACACCCAGTACTTC. It yields the protein CASSLEGDGRYTQYF.

CDR3 coding DNA: TGTGCCAGCAGTCCCCGCGACAGGTATAACACTGAAGCTTTCTTT. It specifies CASSPRDRYNTEAFF. V gene TRBV6-5 combines with J gene TRBJ1-1; D is perhaps TRBD1 (6 bases). Germline CDR1 and CDR2: MNHEY and SVGAGI. CDR3 length: 15 residues. V was shortened by 5 bases and J by 2 bases, with 15 bases between the two germline ends.

The chain joins TRBV3-1 (or the pseudogene TRBV3-2) to TRBJ1-1; 7 bases are a match to TRBD1. The CDR3 loop spans 16 amino acids. V lost 4 bases to trimming and J lost 0 bases; unmatched junction nucleotides: 8. From germline, CDR1 is LGHDT and CDR2 YNNKEL (reference sequence). CDR3 amino acids: CASSPSGQALNTEAFF. The CDR3 DNA reads as TGTGCCAGCAGCCCATCTGGACAGGCCCTGAACACTGAAGCTTTCTTT.

The gene calls are TRBV5-1 and TRBJ2-5, with 9 bases lining up with TRBD1. V shed 0 bases and J 5 bases; nucleotides not matched to a gene: 5. The CDR3 runs to 15 residues. Germline CDR1 and CDR2: SGHRS and YFSETQ. This chain's CDR3 is CASSLGDRDLETQYF. The CDR3 DNA is TGCGCCAGCAGCTTGGGGGACAGGGACTTGGAGACCCAGTACTTC.

V usage is TRBV9 and J usage is TRBJ2-2; D unclear. This CDR3 is 15 amino acids long. V lost 0 bases and J lost 1, with 7 bases in between. The V gene's germline CDR1 is SGDLS and CDR2 YYNGEE. The CDR3 DNA is TGTGCCAGCAGCGTAGGACCGGGGAACACCGGGGAGCTGTTTTTT. Residues: CASSVGPGNTGELFF. Filled out from reference TRBV9 and TRBJ2-2, the complete variable domain reads DSGVTQTPKHLITATGQRVTLRCSPRSGDLSVYWYQQSLDQGLQFLIQYYNGEERAKGNILERFSAQQFPDLHSELNLSSLELGDSALYFCASSVGPGNTGELFFGEGSRLTVL.

This clone occurred a few times. The V call is TRBV29-1, the J call TRBJ1-1; D unclear. CDR1 and CDR2 from the germline V gene are SQVTM and ANQGSEA. Deletions cut 6 bases from V and 0 bases from J, with 11 bases between. The CDR3 runs to 13 residues. The CDR3 DNA reads TGCAGCGTGGACTACAACGTGAACACTGAAGCTTTCTTT. This sequence encodes CSVDYNVNTEAFF.

This rearrangement joins TRBV27 to TRBJ2-7; D might be TRBD1 (6 bases). V gave up 8 bases and J gave up 4 bases, with 21 bases separating them. Germline V gene data show CDR1 as MNHEY and CDR2 as SMNVEV (reference sequence). This CDR3 region has 15 residues. CDR3 nucleotide sequence: TGTGCCAGCGCCCCAGGGGTCTCGGCTGAGTACGAGCAGTACTTC. Translation: CASAPGVSAEYEQYF.

The chain uses TRBV5-1 and TRBJ2-2, with TRBD2 identical over 7 bases. Germline V gene data show CDR1 as SGHRS and CDR2 as YFSETQ. This CDR3 comprises 16 residues. After removal of 5 bases from V and 4 bases from J, the junction contained 11 bases not matched to a gene. This CDR3 reads CASSFGVRGSTGELFF. As DNA, the CDR3 is TGCGCCAGCAGTTTTGGGGTGCGGGGGAGCACCGGGGAGCTGTTTTTT. The whole variable domain, remainder taken from reference TRBV5-1 and TRBJ2-2, is KAGVTQTPRYLIKTRGQQVTLSCSPISGHRSVSWYQQTPGQGLQFLFEYFSETQRNKGNFPGRFSGRQFSNSRSEMNVSTLELGDSALYLCASSFGVRGSTGELFFGEGSRLTVL.

The chain carries TRBV4-2 and TRBJ2-3; 11 bases are shared with TRBD2. V dropped 1 base and J dropped 6; count of bases not matched to a gene: 9. The CDR3 consists of 17 residues. The germline CDR1 and CDR2 sequences are LGHNA and YNFKEQ. In nucleotides, the CDR3 is TGTGCCAGCAGCCAAGGGGCACTAGCGGGGGAGGGGGATACGCAGTATTTT. It is translated as CASSQGALAGEGDTQYF.

The CDR3 protein is CASSLNSGGGSPLHF. The CDR3 DNA follows: TGCGCCAGCAGCTTGAATTCAGGGGGCGGTTCACCCCTCCACTTT. The chain joins TRBV5-1 to TRBJ1-6; 8 positions match TRBD1. This CDR3 is 15 amino acids long. V was pared by 1 base and J by 9 bases, with 6 bases of the junction left unmatched. Germline V gene lookup returns CDR1 SGHRS and CDR2 YFSETQ.

This sequence joins TRBV6-5 and TRBJ1-1; D remains ambiguous. Trimming stripped 7 bases from V and 1 base from J, with 13 bases between. This CDR3 region has 14 residues. Germline loops: CDR1 MNHEY, CDR2 SVGAGI. The CDR3 is CASTPSLWNTEAFF. As DNA, the CDR3 is TGTGCCAGCACCCCGTCTCTATGGAACACTGAAGCTTTCTTT.

This sequence joins TRBV7-8 and TRBJ2-1, with 14 nucleotides matching TRBD2. The CDR3 extends over 15 amino acids. Losses at the gene ends were 4 bases for V and 9 bases for J; bases not matched to a gene: 5. CDR1 and CDR2 from the germline V gene are SGHVS and FQNEAQ. The DNA of the CDR3 is TGTGCCAGCAGCTCCCTGACTAGCGGGGGGGTTGAGCAGTTCTTC. Translation gives CASSSLTSGGVEQFF.

This clone turned up a few times. This chain uses TRBV6-6 with TRBJ2-6, with TRBD1 as a possible D gene (6 bases). Germline V CDR1 and CDR2: MNHNY, SVGAGI (reference sequence). Trimming stripped 6 bases from V and 12 bases from J, with 18 bases between. The CDR3 length is 14 residues. CDR3 sequence reads: CASSPRGKVVVLTF. The CDR3 DNA follows: TGTGCCAGCAGCCCCAGGGGTAAGGTGGTCGTCCTGACTTTC.

J is TRBJ1-5 and V is TRBV6-5; D is unresolved. CDR1 and CDR2 from the germline V gene are MNHEY and SVGAGI. The CDR3 length is 14 residues. The V gene lost 2 bases and the J gene lost 0 bases, with 5 bases spanning the gap. The CDR3 coding sequence is TGTGCCAGCAGTTACCCTAATAGCAATCAGCCCCAGCATTTT. Encoded protein: CASSYPNSNQPQHF.

The V call is TRBV14, the J call TRBJ2-3; 11 bases are a match to TRBD1. J was trimmed by 3 bases and V by 2 bases; bases with no gene match: 7. The CDR3 consists of 17 residues. Looked up from germline, CDR1 is SGHDN and CDR2 is FVKESK. The CDR3 is CASSQLLGTGGTDTQYF. The CDR3 nucleotides are TGTGCCAGCAGCCAACTCCTCGGGACAGGGGGAACAGATACGCAGTATTTT.

The gene calls are TRBV9 and TRBJ1-1, with D uncertain. The CDR3 has 14 amino acids. Germline CDR1 SGDLS, CDR2 YYNGEE. Trimming took 8 bases from V and 0 from J, leaving 14 bases between them. The DNA for the CDR3 is TGTGCCAGTGCGGCCGACCTAATGAACACTGAAGCTTTCTTT. It translates to CASAADLMNTEAFF.

The chain carries TRBV5-4 and TRBJ2-2, with 11 bases lining up with TRBD2. Per the germline V gene, CDR1 is SGHNT and CDR2 is YYREEE (reference sequence). The CDR3 runs to 15 residues. Unmatched junction bases numbered 0, after V lost 1 base and J lost 4 bases. CDR3 sequence reads: CASSLTSGGTGELFF. The CDR3 bases are TGTGCCAGCAGCTTGACTAGCGGGGGCACCGGGGAGCTGTTTTTT. Filled out from reference TRBV5-4 and TRBJ2-2, the complete variable domain reads ETGVTQSPTHLIKTRGQQVTLRCSSQSGHNTVSWYQQALGQGPQFIFQYYREEENGRGNFPPRFSGLQFPNYSSELNVNALELDDSALYLCASSLTSGGTGELFFGEGSRLTVL.

In this sample, this clone turned up once. This chain joins TRBV25-1 and TRBJ2-3; a possible D gene is TRBD1 (5 bases). The CDR3 spans 14 residues. CDR1 is MGHDK and CDR2 is SYGVNS in the germline V gene. V lost 3 bases and J 7 bases, leaving 14 bases between the germline ends. The CDR3 coding sequence is TGTGCCAGCAGTGAGGCGCGGACACCCCATACGCAGTATTTT. It codes for CASSEARTPHTQYF.

The CDR3 sequence: CASSPDYTREQYF. The CDR3 nucleotides read TGTGCCAGCTCACCCGACTATACTAGGGAGCAGTACTTC. The chain joins TRBV18 to TRBJ2-7, with TRBD2 as a possible D gene (5 bases). The CDR3 has 13 residues. V lost 3 bases, J lost 7 bases, and 13 bases lay in between. Germline values: CDR1 KGHSH, CDR2 LQKENI.